This record concerns one TCR beta chain sequence. The data originate from a study of somatic mutations in cytotoxic T cells in rheumatoid arthritis. Sequencing was performed with immunoSEQ multiplex PCR; in TCRdb, only in-frame clones are kept and a portion is missing. The sample carries roughly 9,800 clones, around nine tenths recorded once. Trimming left V 4 bases short and J 2 bases short, with 19 bases between. The CDR3 spans 17 residues. Germline CDR1 and CDR2: SGHRS and YFSETQ. V and J are TRBV5-1 and TRBJ2-1; D perhaps matches TRBD1 (7 bases). The sequence came from a woman younger than 35 with rheumatoid arthritis. Sequenced sample: CD4+ T cells sorted from blood. CDR3 DNA: TGCGCCAGCAGCCTAGGGGGCGGGGCACCAGCCTACAATGAGCAGTTCTTC. The encoded protein is CASSLGGGAPAYNEQFF.